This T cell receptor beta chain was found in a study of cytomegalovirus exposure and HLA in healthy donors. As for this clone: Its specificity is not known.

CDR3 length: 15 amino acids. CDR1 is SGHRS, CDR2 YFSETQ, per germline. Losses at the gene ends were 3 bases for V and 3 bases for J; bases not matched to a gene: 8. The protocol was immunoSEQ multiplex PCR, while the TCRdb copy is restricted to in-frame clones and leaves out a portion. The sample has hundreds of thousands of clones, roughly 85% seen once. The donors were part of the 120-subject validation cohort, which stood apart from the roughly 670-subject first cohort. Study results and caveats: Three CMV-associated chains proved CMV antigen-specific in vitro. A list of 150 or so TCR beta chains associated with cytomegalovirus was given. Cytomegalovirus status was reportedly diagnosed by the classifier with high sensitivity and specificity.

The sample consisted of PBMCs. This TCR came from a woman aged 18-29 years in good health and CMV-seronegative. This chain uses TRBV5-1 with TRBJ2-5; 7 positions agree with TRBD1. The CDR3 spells CASSSRGDREETQYF. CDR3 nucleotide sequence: TGCGCCAGCAGCTCTCGTGGGGACAGAGAAGAGACCCAGTACTTC.